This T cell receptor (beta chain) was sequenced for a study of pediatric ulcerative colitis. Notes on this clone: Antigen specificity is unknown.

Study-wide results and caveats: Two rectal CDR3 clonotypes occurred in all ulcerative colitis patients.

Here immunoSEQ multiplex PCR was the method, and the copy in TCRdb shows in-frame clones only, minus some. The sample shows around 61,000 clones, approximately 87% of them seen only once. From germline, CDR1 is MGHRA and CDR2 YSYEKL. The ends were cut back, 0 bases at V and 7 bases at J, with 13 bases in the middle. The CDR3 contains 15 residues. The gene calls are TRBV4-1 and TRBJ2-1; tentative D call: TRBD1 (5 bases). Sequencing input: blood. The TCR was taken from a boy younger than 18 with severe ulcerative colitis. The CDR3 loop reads CASSQEGQVWNEQFF. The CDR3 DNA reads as TGCGCCAGCAGCCAAGAGGGGCAGGTATGGAATGAGCAGTTCTTC.